The present TCR beta chain was sequenced within a study of T cell changes during pregnancy in multiple sclerosis. Germline V lookup: CDR1 SNHLY, CDR2 FYNNEI. The CDR3 runs to 15 residues. V lost 6 bases and J 4 bases, leaving 15 bases between the germline ends. TCRdb's copy holds only in-frame clones and misses some; the assay was immunoSEQ multiplex PCR. Seen here are 100,000 or so clones, 90% observed once, and the top ten hold around 0.76%. This sequence originates from a female donor in good health, enrolled as a control in a pregnancy study. Source: peripheral blood, taken in the second trimester of pregnancy. The genes are TRBV2 and TRBJ2-2, with D possibly matching TRBD1 (5 bases). DNA for the CDR3: TGTGCCAGCAGGACCCAGGGTACTGGCACCGGGGAGCTGTTTTTT. Amino acids: CASRTQGTGTGELFF.